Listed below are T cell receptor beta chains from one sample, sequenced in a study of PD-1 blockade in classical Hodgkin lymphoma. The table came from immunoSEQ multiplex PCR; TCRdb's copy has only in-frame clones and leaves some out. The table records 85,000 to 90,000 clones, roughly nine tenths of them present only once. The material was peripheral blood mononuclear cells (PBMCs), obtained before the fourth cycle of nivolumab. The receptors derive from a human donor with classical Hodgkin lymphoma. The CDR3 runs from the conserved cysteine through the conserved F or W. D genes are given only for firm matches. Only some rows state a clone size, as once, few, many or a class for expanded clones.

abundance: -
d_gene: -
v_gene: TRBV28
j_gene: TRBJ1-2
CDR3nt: TGTGCCAGCAGTCATCTGGGGGACCGATATGGCTACACCTTC
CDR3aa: CASSHLGDRYGYTF

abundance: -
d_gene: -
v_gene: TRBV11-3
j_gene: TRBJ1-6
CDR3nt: TGTGCCAGCAGTTCCGGAGGGGGTCGGGGGATCAATTCACCCCTCCACTTT
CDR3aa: CASSSGGGRGINSPLHF

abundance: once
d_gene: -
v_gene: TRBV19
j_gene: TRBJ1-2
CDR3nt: TGTGCCAGTAGTATAGCGTATTCCTATGGCTACACCTTC
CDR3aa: CASSIAYSYGYTF

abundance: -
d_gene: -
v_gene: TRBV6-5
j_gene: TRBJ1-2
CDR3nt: TGTGCCAGCAGTCCATGGACAGACTATGGCTACACCTTC
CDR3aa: CASSPWTDYGYTF

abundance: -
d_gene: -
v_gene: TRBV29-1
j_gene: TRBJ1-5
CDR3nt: TGCAGCGCCAAGGCAGGGGCGGATCAGCCCCAGCATTTT
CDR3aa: CSAKAGADQPQHF

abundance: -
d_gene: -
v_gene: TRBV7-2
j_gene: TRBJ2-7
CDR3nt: TGTGCCAGCAGCTTAGAATGGGGGACTTACGAGCAGTACTTC
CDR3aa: CASSLEWGTYEQYF

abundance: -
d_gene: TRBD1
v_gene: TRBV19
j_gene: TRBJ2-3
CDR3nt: TGTGCCAGTAGTATAACGGACAGGGCAGGCACAGATACGCAGTATTTT
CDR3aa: CASSITDRAGTDTQYF

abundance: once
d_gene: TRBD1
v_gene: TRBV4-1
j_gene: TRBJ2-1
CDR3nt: TGCGCCAGCAGCCAAGAATCGAAGGGGGCGACGGGCAATGAGCAGTTCTTC
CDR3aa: CASSQESKGATGNEQFF

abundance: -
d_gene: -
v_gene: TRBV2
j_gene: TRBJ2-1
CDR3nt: TGTGCCACAAAGGCAGAGGTAGGGTACAATGAGCAGTTCTTC
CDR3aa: CATKAEVGYNEQFF

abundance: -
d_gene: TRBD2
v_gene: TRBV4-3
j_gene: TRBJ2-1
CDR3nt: TGCGCCAGCAGCCAGACCTATGTGGGCGGGGGGTACAATGAGCAGTTCTTC
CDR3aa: CASSQTYVGGGYNEQFF

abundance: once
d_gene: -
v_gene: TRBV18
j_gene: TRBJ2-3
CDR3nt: TGTGCCAGCTCACGGGACTCCGTGGATACGCAGTATTTT
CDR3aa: CASSRDSVDTQYF

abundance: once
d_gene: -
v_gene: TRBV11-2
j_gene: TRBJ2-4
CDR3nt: TGTGCCAGCAGCTCGGTAGCCAAAAACATTCAGTACTTC
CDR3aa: CASSSVAKNIQYF

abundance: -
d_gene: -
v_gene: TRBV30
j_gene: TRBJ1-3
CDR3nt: TGTGCCTGGAGTGTAGGAGGGATCTCTGGAAACACCATATATTTT
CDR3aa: CAWSVGGISGNTIYF

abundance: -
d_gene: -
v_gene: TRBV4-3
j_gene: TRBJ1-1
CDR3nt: TGCGCCAGCAGCCAGAACTTAGGCGGGGGGTGGGATGAAGCTTTCTTT
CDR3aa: CASSQNLGGGWDEAFF

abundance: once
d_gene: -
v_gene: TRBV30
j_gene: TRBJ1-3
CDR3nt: TGTGCCTGGAGTGGAGGACAGGGAAACACCATATATTTT
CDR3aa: CAWSGGQGNTIYF

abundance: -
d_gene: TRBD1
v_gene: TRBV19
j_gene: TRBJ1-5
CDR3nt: TGTGCCAGTTCGGGTGCCAGGGGGAGCAATCAGCCCCAGCATTTT
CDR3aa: CASSGARGSNQPQHF

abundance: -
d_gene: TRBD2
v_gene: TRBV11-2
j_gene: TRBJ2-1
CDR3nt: TGTGCCAGCAGCGACGGGGGGGCTTTCTCCAATGAGCAGTTCTTC
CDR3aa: CASSDGGAFSNEQFF

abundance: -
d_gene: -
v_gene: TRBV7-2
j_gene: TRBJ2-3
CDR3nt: TGTGCCAGCAGCCCCTCGGTGGCAGATACGCAGTATTTT
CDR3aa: CASSPSVADTQYF

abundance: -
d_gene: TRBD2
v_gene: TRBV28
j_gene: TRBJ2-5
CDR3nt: TGTGCCAGCAGTTTATATACTAGCGGGGGCCAAGAGACCCAGTACTTC
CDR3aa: CASSLYTSGGQETQYF

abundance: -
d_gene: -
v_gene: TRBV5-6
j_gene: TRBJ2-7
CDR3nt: TGTGCCAGCAGCTTGGGCATAGATGGGACCTCTCAAGAGCAGTACTTC
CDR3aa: CASSLGIDGTSQEQYF

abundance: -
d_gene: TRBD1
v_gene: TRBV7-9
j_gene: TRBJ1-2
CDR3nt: TGTGCCAGCTCTAGATTCACAGGGGCCCTTGGTGGTTACACCTTC
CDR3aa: CASSRFTGALGGYTF

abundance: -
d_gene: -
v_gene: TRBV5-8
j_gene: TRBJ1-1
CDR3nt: TGTGCCAGCAGCTTGGGGGCCGGGGAAGCTTTCTTT
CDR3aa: CASSLGAGEAFF

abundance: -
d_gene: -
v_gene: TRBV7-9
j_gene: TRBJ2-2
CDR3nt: TGTGCCAGCAGCTTAGCTTCGTGGACCGGGGAGCTGTTTTTT
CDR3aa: CASSLASWTGELFF

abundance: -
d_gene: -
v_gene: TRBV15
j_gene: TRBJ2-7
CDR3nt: TGTGCCACCAGCAGCGAGCCCCGGGACAATGCCTACGAGCAGTACTTC
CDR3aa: CATSSEPRDNAYEQYF

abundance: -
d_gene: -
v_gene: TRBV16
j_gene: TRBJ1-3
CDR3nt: TGTGCCAGCAGCCAACCTCGGGCAGGCCGAAACACCATATATTTT
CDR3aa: CASSQPRAGRNTIYF

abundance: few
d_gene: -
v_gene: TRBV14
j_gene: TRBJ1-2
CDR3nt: TGTGCCAGCAGCCAAGAAATCCGTGGCGGGTTTGGCTACACCTTC
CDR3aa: CASSQEIRGGFGYTF

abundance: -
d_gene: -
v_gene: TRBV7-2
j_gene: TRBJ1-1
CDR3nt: TGTGCCAGCAGCTCCGGGCGGGGTTTTGGGGCTTTCTTT
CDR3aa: CASSSGRGFGAFF